This note documents a single TCR beta chain sequence. Its antigen has not been determined. Base qualities were left out, and no much larger clone turns up one base away. V is cut back by 1 base and J by 6 bases, with 5 bases in the junction unmatched. The CDR3 runs 16 amino acids, cysteine and phenylalanine included. The kept DNA is CDR3 alone, 48 bases in frame from the first base. Via the germline V gene, CDR1 is LGHNA and CDR2 YNFKEQ. These data come from a study of a mutant IDH1 vaccine in newly diagnosed glioma (dated by TCRdb to about 2021). For context, the study as a whole: Vaccination began 4-6 weeks after radiotherapy alone, or alongside temozolomide cycles in the chemotherapy-containing groups. Visit V12 was the week-35 safety follow-up and visit V13 was the week-47 end of study. Peripheral blood was drawn at six visits: V03 (baseline), V05, V07, V10, V12 and V13. Prior to enrollment, patients had been given standard therapy consisting of radiotherapy alone, temozolomide alone, or radiochemotherapy with temozolomide, with the combination given to most patients. Of the approximately 35 treated patients, about 62% were male and approximately 40% were female, and the mean age was approximately 40 years. Longitudinal TCRB deep sequencing was done for 20 to 25 treated patients, wherever samples were available for exploratory analyses.

The intended sense of this specimen's time point label: week 35, safety follow-up. A 20-mer mutant IDH1 peptide at 300 micrograms in Montanide made up each vaccine dose, which was injected subcutaneously together with topical imiquimod. Patients were given eight vaccinations, in weeks 1, 3, 5, 7, 11, 15, 19 and 23, which matched visits V03 through V10. The donors had newly diagnosed IDH1-mutant astrocytomas of WHO grade 3 or 4 that showed loss of nuclear ATRX. The samples were drawn from NOA16, a multicentre, single-arm, open-label phase I trial in Germany that tested a mutant IDH1 peptide vaccine in humans for the first time. Genomic DNA for TCRB sequencing was isolated from EDTA blood with the DNeasy Blood and Tissue Kit. Library construction relied on the immunoSEQ multiplex PCR assay. Rearranged TCR beta chain sequences were amplified using the hsTCRB Kit according to the manufacturer's protocol. Sequencing of TCRB libraries was carried out on an Illumina MiSeq. On the study's bioinformatics: The kit vendor's proprietary platform handled demultiplexing, trimming and gene mapping. TCRdb took over this immuneACCESS table, retaining in-frame rearrangements with V and J assigned. Such tables are incomplete; in checked studies, under half of the missing clones stem from an unresolved V gene, and the remainder is unexplained. The V and J calls and clone size are taken from that table; D and trimming were inferred from the DNA. Counted in this sample were about 32,000 clones; approximately 78% of them appeared once. The ten largest clones capture about 10% of the sample.

Summary of the overall study and its limitations: Changes in the top peripheral T cell clonotypes picked up by TCRB sequencing did not appear to be linked to pseudoprogression. Vaccine-induced immune responses across multiple MHC alleles were detected in approximately 94% of patients. It was noted by the authors that analyses of patient blood samples could not be reproduced owing to sample limitations. PBMC samples for TCRB deep sequencing were selected based on availability.

The chain joins TRBV4-2 to TRBJ1-6, and TRBD1 aligns with 8 junction nucleotides. The TCR comes from a woman aged 40 to 50 with glioma. Sequenced material: PBMCs, taken from a glioma patient whose treatment included an IDH1 peptide vaccine. The CDR3 reads CASSQGRDRFNSPLHF. The DNA is TGTGCCAGCAGCCAAGGCCGGGACAGGTTTAATTCACCCCTCCACTTT.